This T cell receptor (beta chain) is from a study of response to subunit inactivated influenza vaccine (dated by TCRdb to the late 2010s). About the full investigation: The study used deep quantitative T cell receptor repertoire profiling to track responses to a trivalent subunit inactivated influenza vaccine. Study-level results and caveats: The authors suggested that each seasonal influenza vaccination may recruit only a limited number of new T cells.

The CDR3 has 14 amino acids, counting the end cysteine and phenylalanine. Solely the CDR3 DNA is kept, with 42 bases framed from the first base. The V and J ends are trimmed by 0 bases and 2 bases, leaving 7 bases between them. The germline V gene encodes CDR1 SGHRS and CDR2 YFSETQ. This clonotype has just a few counts. Its target antigen remains unknown. There are no base qualities to consult, and no much larger clone falls within one base. Library preparation used RT-PCR. The sequencer listed for this sample is Illumina HiSeq 2500. In TCRdb, the public reads were trimmed at Q25 with fastp and aligned with MiXCR, with productive beta chains retained. Each CDR3 protein appears once, grouped with its most common genes and DNA. This sample gives around 480,000 distinct CDR3 sequences in total; about 15% of them show up just once. Less than 4% of the sample lies in the top ten.

The material sequenced was CD4+ T cells sorted from PBMCs, taken roughly 24 months after vaccination. The sequence derives from a man in his fifties or sixties who received an inactivated influenza vaccine. Donor details come from another sample of the same person, matched by shared clones. The chain employs TRBV5-1 and TRBJ2-3; TRBD1 is perhaps the D gene, given 5 matching bases. The CDR3 sequence is CASSLGRDTDTQYF. The nucleotides read TGCGCCAGCAGCTTGGGCAGGGACACAGATACGCAGTATTTT.